A selection of T cell receptor beta chains follows, all from one sample in a study of vaccination effects on CD4 cells after COVID-19. The method was immunoSEQ multiplex PCR; TCRdb's version includes in-frame clones alone and lacks a portion of them. This sample has 30,000 or so clones; roughly two thirds occur once, and the top ten carry 9% to 15%. What these receptors recognize is not known. This specimen consisted of CD4+ T cells from PBMCs cultured with HCoV-229E spike peptides, obtained after COVID-19 vaccination. The receptors stem from a human donor who received a COVID-19 vaccine. The CDR3 runs from the conserved cysteine through the conserved F or W. D genes are given only for firm matches. A clone size is listed for some rows: how often the clone was seen (once, few, many), or a class if it is expanded.

-	TRBV5-4	TRBJ1-1	few	TGTGCCAGCAGCTCCCCTACTCCGGGACAGAACACTGAAGCTTTCTTT	CASSSPTPGQNTEAFF
TRBD1	TRBV5-4	TRBJ1-4	-	TGTGCCAGCAGCTCCCGGGACAGGGGCTTTAAAAAACTGTTTTTT	CASSSRDRGFKKLFF
-	TRBV5-6	TRBJ2-7	once	TGTGCCAGCAGTACCTCATTGGGTGGGGGGTACGAGCAGTACTTC	CASSTSLGGGYEQYF
-	TRBV10-3	TRBJ1-2	-	TGTGCCATCAGTCGCGTCGCCCAAGTCGGTACGGGACAAAGAAGGAGCGGCTACACCTTC	CAISRVAQVGTGQRRSGYTF
-	TRBV6-5	TRBJ1-2	-	TGTGCCAGCGAGCCCGAGCCGGGAGCTATGGGCTACACCTTC	CASEPEPGAMGYTF
-	TRBV7-8	TRBJ1-3	once	TGTGCCAGCAGCTCAAGACTGCAGGTCTCTGGAAACACCATATATTTT	CASSSRLQVSGNTIYF
-	TRBV2	TRBJ1-5	-	TGTGCCAGCAGTGCGGATAGCAATCAGCCCCAGCATTTT	CASSADSNQPQHF
-	TRBV12-3/TRBV12-4	TRBJ2-3	-	TGTGCCAGCAGCAGCACAGATACGCAGTATTTT	CASSSTDTQYF
TRBD1	TRBV2	TRBJ1-2	few	TGTGCCAGCAGTGTCGACAGGGGGCGAGCGTATGGCTACACCTTC	CASSVDRGRAYGYTF
-	TRBV6-5	TRBJ1-3	-	TGTGCCAGCAGTTACTCGCCATCGAGCTCTGGAAACACCATATATTTT	CASSYSPSSSGNTIYF
TRBD2	TRBV29-1	TRBJ2-5	-	TGCAGCGGGAGGGCCGGGACTAGCGGGGGGTTGGCCCAGTACTTC	CSGRAGTSGGLAQYF
-	TRBV7-9	TRBJ1-1	medium-sized	TGTGCCAGCAGCCTTGACTTGACCCCGGGGGCTTTCTTT	CASSLDLTPGAFF
TRBD2	TRBV10-3	TRBJ2-7	-	TGTGCCATCAGTGAGGTAGCGGGGAACTTCTACGAGCAGTACTTC	CAISEVAGNFYEQYF
-	TRBV7-7	TRBJ2-5	-	TGTGCCAGCAGCTTAGGAGGGAGTGGTGGAGAGACCCAGTACTTC	CASSLGGSGGETQYF
-	TRBV7-9	TRBJ1-1	-	TGTGCCAGCCAGGGGCTGGCCGGCCCCCACACTGAAGCTTTCTTT	CASQGLAGPHTEAFF
TRBD1	TRBV27	TRBJ1-1	-	TGTGCCAGCAGTGTCGCAGGGGGCCCGAACACTGAAGCTTTCTTT	CASSVAGGPNTEAFF
-	TRBV5-1	TRBJ2-1	-	TGCGCCAGCAGCTTGCAATTACGGGAGTTGGGTGAGCAGTTCTTC	CASSLQLRELGEQFF
-	TRBV3-1/TRBV3-2	TRBJ1-1	few	TGTGCCAGCAGCGGTTCGAACACTGAAGCTTTCTTT	CASSGSNTEAFF
-	TRBV7-9	TRBJ2-3	-	TGTGCCAGCAGCTCAAACATCCGGGCAGATACGCAGTATTTT	CASSSNIRADTQYF
-	TRBV4-1	TRBJ1-2	-	TGCGCCAGCAGCCAGGAAGTTACGGGACCCGCCTATGGCTACACCTTC	CASSQEVTGPAYGYTF
-	TRBV5-4	TRBJ2-7	-	TGTGCCAGCAGCTTAGACAGGAACTCCTACGAGCAGTACTTC	CASSLDRNSYEQYF
-	TRBV2	TRBJ1-1	few	TGTGCCAGCAGTGAAGCAGGGGCAGAAGCTTTCTTT	CASSEAGAEAFF
TRBD1	TRBV11-3	TRBJ2-3	-	TGTGCCAGCAGCTATACCGGGACAGGGCGACCAGATACGCAGTATTTT	CASSYTGTGRPDTQYF
TRBD2	TRBV4-2	TRBJ2-7	-	TGTGCCAGCAGCCAAGATCGTCTAGCGGGAGGGGAGCAGTACTTC	CASSQDRLAGGEQYF
-	TRBV3-1/TRBV3-2	TRBJ2-7	-	TGTGCCAGCGGGCTAGGCTCCTACGAGCAGTACTTC	CASGLGSYEQYF
-	TRBV5-8	TRBJ2-5	-	TGTGCCAGCAGCTTGGGACAGTTCGGGGAGACCCAGTACTTC	CASSLGQFGETQYF
TRBD1	TRBV5-4	TRBJ2-1	once	TGTGCCAGCAGCTTTACAGGGACAGACTCCTACAATGAGCAGTTCTTC	CASSFTGTDSYNEQFF
TRBD1	TRBV11-3	TRBJ2-7	-	TGTGCCAGCAGCCCTCCTGGGACAGGGGTCCACGAGCAGTACTTC	CASSPPGTGVHEQYF
-	TRBV27	TRBJ1-5	medium-sized	TGTGCCAGCAGGTCCGACAGTGAAGGTTTTCGTCAGCCCCAGCATTTT	CASRSDSEGFRQPQHF
-	TRBV5-8	TRBJ2-4	-	TGTGCCAGCAGCCTCAGGTCCCAGGGGGCCAAAAACATTCAGTACTTC	CASSLRSQGAKNIQYF
-	TRBV7-2	TRBJ1-1	once	TGTGCCAGCAGCACTTCCGGTTACATGCCGAACACTGAAGCTTTCTTT	CASSTSGYMPNTEAFF
TRBD1	TRBV10-2	TRBJ1-6	-	TGCGCCAGCAGTGGTAGGGGGCGGAATTCACCCCTCCACTTT	CASSGRGRNSPLHF
TRBD2	TRBV2	TRBJ2-1	once	TGTGCCAGCAGTGGTGGCGGGGGATACAATGAGCAGTTCTTC	CASSGGGGYNEQFF
-	TRBV6-2/TRBV6-3	TRBJ2-7	-	TGTGCCAGCAGCTTACCGGGGACCCTGGTCTCCTACGAGCAGTACTTC	CASSLPGTLVSYEQYF
-	TRBV30	TRBJ2-5	-	TGTGCCTGGAGTGACGGGGTGCGGGAGACCCAGTACTTC	CAWSDGVRETQYF
-	TRBV4-2	TRBJ2-2	-	TGTGCCAGCAGCCAAGGGGCCAGCGGCTCCACCGGGGAGCTGTTTTTT	CASSQGASGSTGELFF
TRBD1	TRBV7-7	TRBJ1-4	-	TGTGCCAGCAGCCCCGGGACAGGGGCCCAAAAACTGTTTTTT	CASSPGTGAQKLFF
-	TRBV29-1	TRBJ1-5	-	TGCAGCGTTGAAGAGCCCAATCAGCCCCAGCATTTT	CSVEEPNQPQHF
-	TRBV10-2	TRBJ2-6	once	TGCGCCAGCAGTGATCCCTTTGGAAACGCGGCTGGGGCCAACGTCCTGACTTTC	CASSDPFGNAAGANVLTF
TRBD2	TRBV11-2	TRBJ2-1	few	TGTGCCAGCAGCTTAGTAGGCCTAGCGGGCTCCTACAATGAGCAGTTCTTC	CASSLVGLAGSYNEQFF
TRBD2	TRBV5-1	TRBJ2-7	-	TGCGCCAGCAGCTTTAGGACGGGAGGTAGCAACGAGCAGTACTTC	CASSFRTGGSNEQYF
-	TRBV18	TRBJ2-2	-	TGTGCCAGCTCACCACCGACACCCCTCGGGGAGCTGTTTTTT	CASSPPTPLGELFF
-	TRBV2	TRBJ1-1	-	TGTGCCAGCAGTGAATTGGAGAACACTGAAGCTTTCTTT	CASSELENTEAFF
-	TRBV29-1	TRBJ2-2	-	TGCAGCGTCCCGGATTACACCGGGGAGCTGTTTTTT	CSVPDYTGELFF
-	TRBV2	TRBJ2-5	-	TGTGCCAGCAGTGAAGCGGGGGTTGTGACCCAGTACTTC	CASSEAGVVTQYF
-	TRBV5-4	TRBJ2-3	-	TGTGCCAGCAGCATCGACAGCACAGATACGCAGTATTTT	CASSIDSTDTQYF
-	TRBV18	TRBJ1-3	-	TGTGCCAGCTCACCCCGGGAAACCTTTTTTTCTGGAAACACCATATATTTT	CASSPRETFFSGNTIYF
TRBD1	TRBV5-1	TRBJ1-2	-	TGCGCCAGCAACCCTCAAACAGGGGGCGATGGCTACACCTTC	CASNPQTGGDGYTF
TRBD2	TRBV12-3/TRBV12-4	TRBJ2-1	-	TGTGCCAGCAGACGGGGGGGGGATGAGCAGTTCTTC	CASRRGGDEQFF
-	TRBV5-5	TRBJ2-7	once	TGTGCCAGCAGCTTGTTCGGCGGGCCGACCTACGAGCAGTACTTC	CASSLFGGPTYEQYF
-	TRBV30	TRBJ2-7	-	TGTGCCTGGAGTGTACGGGCAGGCTCCTACGAGCAGTACTTC	CAWSVRAGSYEQYF
TRBD2	TRBV11-3	TRBJ2-2	-	TGTGCCAGCAGCTTAGGTGGTGGTGGACTAGCGGGGTCCACCGGGGAGCTGTTTTTT	CASSLGGGGLAGSTGELFF
-	TRBV6-1	TRBJ1-6	few	TGTGCCAGCAGTGAAGGAACCGGGCCAGGACTCCACTTT	CASSEGTGPGLHF
TRBD2	TRBV27	TRBJ2-5	-	TGTGCCAGCAGTTCTTCTTGGACTAGCCAAGAGACCCAGTACTTC	CASSSSWTSQETQYF
TRBD1	TRBV5-4	TRBJ1-1	-	TGTGCCAGCAGCAAACCGGGACAGGGGGGCACTGAAGCTTTCTTT	CASSKPGQGGTEAFF
TRBD1	TRBV12-5	TRBJ1-5	few	TGTGCTAGTGGCGGAGGGGGCCCTGATAGCAATCAGCCCCAGCATTTT	CASGGGGPDSNQPQHF